The T cell receptor beta chain under discussion was sequenced for a study of blood T cell repertoires in COVID-19. Background on the study: The samples span acute and convalescent COVID-19 from the United States, Italy and Spain.

Across 24 US areas, participants ranged in age from 18 to 89 years. Allocation to cohorts depended on clinical history reported by the participants. Cohort 3 recovery required two negative PCRs, clearance, or symptom resolution. The CDR3 covers 16 residues. Germline lookup yields CDR1 LGHDT and CDR2 YNNKEL (reference sequence). Between the trimmed V and J ends, which lost 0 bases and 0 bases, there was a span of 8 bases. TCRdb's copy holds only in-frame clones and misses some; the assay was immunoSEQ multiplex PCR. The sample lists about 220,000 clones, under 90% occurring once. Sequencing was done on a sample of PBMCs or T cells enriched from blood (not recorded which). The clonotype comes from a woman aged 60-75 years who had recovered from COVID-19. The V call is TRBV3-1 (or the pseudogene TRBV3-2), the J call TRBJ1-4; no clear D. The CDR3 region has the DNA TGTGCCAGCAGCCAAGATTATGCGGCAACTAATGAAAAACTGTTTTTT. It specifies CASSQDYAATNEKLFF.